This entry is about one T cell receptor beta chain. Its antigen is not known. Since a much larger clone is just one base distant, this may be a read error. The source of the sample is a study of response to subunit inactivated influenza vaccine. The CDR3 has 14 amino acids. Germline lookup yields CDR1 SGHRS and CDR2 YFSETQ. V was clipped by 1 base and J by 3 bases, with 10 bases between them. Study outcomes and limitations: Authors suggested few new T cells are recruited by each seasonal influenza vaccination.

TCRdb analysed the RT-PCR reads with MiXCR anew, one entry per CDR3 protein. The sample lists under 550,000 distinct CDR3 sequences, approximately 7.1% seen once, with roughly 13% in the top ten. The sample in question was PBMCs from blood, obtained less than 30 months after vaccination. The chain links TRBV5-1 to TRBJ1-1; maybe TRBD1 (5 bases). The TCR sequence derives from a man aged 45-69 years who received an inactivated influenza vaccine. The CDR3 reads CASSLKGVYTEAFF. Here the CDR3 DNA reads TGCGCCAGCAGCTTGAAAGGGGTCTACACTGAAGCTTTCTTT.